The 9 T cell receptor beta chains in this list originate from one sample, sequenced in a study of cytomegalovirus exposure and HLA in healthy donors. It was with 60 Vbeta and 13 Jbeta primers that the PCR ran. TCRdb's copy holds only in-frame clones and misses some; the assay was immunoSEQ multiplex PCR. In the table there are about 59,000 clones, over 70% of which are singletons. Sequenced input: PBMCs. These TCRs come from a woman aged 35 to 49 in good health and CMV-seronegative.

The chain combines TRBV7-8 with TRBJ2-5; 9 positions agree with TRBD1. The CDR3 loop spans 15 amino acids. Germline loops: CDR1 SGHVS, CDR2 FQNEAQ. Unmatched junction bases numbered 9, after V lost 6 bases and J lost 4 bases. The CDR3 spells CASRRPTGGGETQYF. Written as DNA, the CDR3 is TGTGCCAGCAGACGACCCACAGGGGGCGGAGAGACCCAGTACTTC.

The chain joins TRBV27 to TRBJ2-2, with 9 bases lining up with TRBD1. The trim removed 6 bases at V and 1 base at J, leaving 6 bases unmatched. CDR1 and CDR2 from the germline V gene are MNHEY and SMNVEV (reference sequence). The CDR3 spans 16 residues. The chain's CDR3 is CASSVLGQGNTGELFF. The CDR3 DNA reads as TGTGCCAGCAGCGTTCTGGGACAGGGGAACACCGGGGAGCTGTTTTTT.

CDR3 sequence (DNA): TGTGCCAGCAGCTTACACCTAACTAGTACTACCTACGAGCAGTACTTC. It specifies CASSLHLTSTTYEQYF. The chain is built from TRBV7-2 and TRBJ2-7, with D tentatively TRBD2 (5 bases). V lost 2 bases to trimming and J lost 2 bases, with 16 bases between them. Looked up from germline, CDR1 is SGHTA and CDR2 is FQGNSA. The CDR3 extends over 16 amino acids.

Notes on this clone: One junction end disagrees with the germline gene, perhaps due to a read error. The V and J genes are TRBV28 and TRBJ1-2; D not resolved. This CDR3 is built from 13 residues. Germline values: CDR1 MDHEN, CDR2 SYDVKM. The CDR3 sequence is CASSFIPNHGYTF. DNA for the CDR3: TGTGCCAGCAGTTTTATTCCTAACCATGGCTACACCTTC.

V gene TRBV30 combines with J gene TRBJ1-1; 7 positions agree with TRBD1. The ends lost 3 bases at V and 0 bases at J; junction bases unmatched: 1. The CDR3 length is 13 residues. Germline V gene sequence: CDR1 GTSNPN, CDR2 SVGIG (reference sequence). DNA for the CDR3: TGTGCCTGGAGGACAGGGATGAACACTGAAGCTTTCTTT. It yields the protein CAWRTGMNTEAFF.

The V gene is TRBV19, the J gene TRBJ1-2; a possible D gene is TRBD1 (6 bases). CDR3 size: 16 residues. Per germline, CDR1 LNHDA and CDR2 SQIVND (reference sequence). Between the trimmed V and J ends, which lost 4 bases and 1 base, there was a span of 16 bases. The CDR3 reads CASSKGPTGNNYGYTF. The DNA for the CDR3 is TGTGCCAGTAGTAAAGGGCCTACAGGGAATAACTATGGCTACACCTTC. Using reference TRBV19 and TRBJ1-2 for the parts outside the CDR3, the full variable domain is DGGITQSPKYLFRKEGQNVTLSCEQNLNHDAMYWYRQDPGQGLRLIYYSQIVNDFQKGDIAEGYSVSREKKESFPLTVTSAQKNPTAFYLCASSKGPTGNNYGYTFGSGTRLTVV.

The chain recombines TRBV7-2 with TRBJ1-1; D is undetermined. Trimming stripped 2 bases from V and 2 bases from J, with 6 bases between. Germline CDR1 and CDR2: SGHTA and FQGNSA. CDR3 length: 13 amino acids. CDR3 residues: CASSLILNTEAFF. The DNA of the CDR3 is TGTGCCAGCAGCTTAATCCTAAACACTGAAGCTTTCTTT.

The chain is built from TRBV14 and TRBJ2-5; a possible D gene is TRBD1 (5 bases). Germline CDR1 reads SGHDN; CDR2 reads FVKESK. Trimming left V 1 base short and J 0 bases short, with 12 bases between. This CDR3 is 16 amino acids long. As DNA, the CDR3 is TGTGCCAGCAGCCAAGGAGTAGGGGCGAACCAAGAGACCCAGTACTTC. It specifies CASSQGVGANQETQYF.

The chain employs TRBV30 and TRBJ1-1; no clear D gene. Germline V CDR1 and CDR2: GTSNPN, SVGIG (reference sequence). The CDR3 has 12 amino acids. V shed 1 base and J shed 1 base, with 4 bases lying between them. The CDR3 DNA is TGTGCCTGGAGTGACGGGAACACTGAAGCTTTCTTT. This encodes CAWSDGNTEAFF.